This T cell receptor (beta chain) stems from a study of T-cell memory formation after mild COVID-19 (dated by TCRdb to the early 2020s). With regard to the full study: TCR sequence clusters from the two donors were found to be largely donor specific. In a couple of donors, T-cell clones that expanded and contracted after mild COVID-19 were tracked by sequencing TCRalpha and TCRbeta repertoires over time. The cohort was made up of two young adult volunteers, one female and one male, who were previously healthy. Overall study results and their limits: The detection of some responding clones in pre-infection memory suggests that pre-existing cross-reactive memory T cells joined the SARS-CoV-2 response. Contracting CD4+ clones were located mainly in the CM and EM memory subsets, whereas CD8+ clones were found to be enriched in EMRA. Whether the second-wave clones peaking on day 37 were SARS-CoV-2 specific was not confirmed. The study included only a couple of mild cases, and larger cohorts that include severe cases with pre-infection samples were judged to be necessary. Clones contracting from day 15 to 85 had balanced CD4/CD8 phenotypes, while a second wave expanding from day 15 to 37 was biased towards CD4+.

For CDR1 and CDR2, the germline V gene lists MNHEY and SVGEGT. V loses 5 bases of germline sequence and J loses 7 bases, and the interval between the two ends is 15 bases. CDR3 length: 14 amino acids, cysteine to phenylalanine. Solely the CDR3 DNA is kept, with 42 bases framed from the first base. PBMCs were isolated by Ficoll-Paque density gradient centrifugation. The run used an Illumina NovaSeq 6000. cDNA libraries for TCRalpha and TCRbeta were prepared by 5'RACE using constant-segment primers, with sample barcodes and unique molecular identifiers added. Trizol reagent was used to extract RNA from every sample. Libraries were amplified in two PCR steps, with a second sample barcode and Illumina TruSeq adapters added in the second step. Sequencing of libraries was performed on an Illumina NovaSeq with 2 x 150 bp paired-end reads. Under the source paper's analysis protocol: With migec v1.2.7, reads were demultiplexed and then collapsed into UMI-guided consensus sequences. With mixcr v2.1.11, UMI consensuses were aligned to TRA and TRB V and J templates and assembled into clonotypes. Clonotypes were classified as expanded or contracted when called significant by both edgeR and NoisET, with noise models trained on biological replicates. For edgeR calls, a false discovery rate-adjusted p below 0.01 and a log2 fold-change threshold of 1 were applied. As an exploratory analysis of dynamics, PCA with hierarchical clustering was applied to max-normalized trajectories of the 1000 most abundant clonotypes. Separately sequenced CD4+ and CD8+ repertoires were used to assign a CD4 or CD8 phenotype to each responding clone. TCRdb passed the public sequencing reads through fastp at Q25 and MiXCR, retaining productive beta sequences. For every CDR3 protein sequence, its rows merge into one entry that carries the most common genes and DNA. The V and J calls, along with clone size, are taken from TCRdb and not from the paper's own processing. The table for this sample lists 350,000 or so distinct CDR3 sequences; around 20% of them were counted only once. The top ten constitute 20% to 25% of the sample.

For this clonotype: There is no known antigen for this receptor. Within one base of it there is no much larger clone, and no base qualities were kept.

The sequence is built from TRBV6-2 or TRBV6-3 and TRBJ1-5; the D gene is possibly TRBD1, with 6 bases matching. This sequence was found in a man aged 18 to 35 who had mild COVID-19 (a few samples of this study predate the infection). The sample titles of this study are shuffled in the database, so cell type and time point are left out; the donor was told from shared clones. Sample: PBMCs or a T cell subset sorted from them (not recorded which). The base sequence is TGTGCCAGCAGTGTCACAACGGGGGCCCAGCCCCAGCATTTT. It translates to CASSVTTGAQPQHF.